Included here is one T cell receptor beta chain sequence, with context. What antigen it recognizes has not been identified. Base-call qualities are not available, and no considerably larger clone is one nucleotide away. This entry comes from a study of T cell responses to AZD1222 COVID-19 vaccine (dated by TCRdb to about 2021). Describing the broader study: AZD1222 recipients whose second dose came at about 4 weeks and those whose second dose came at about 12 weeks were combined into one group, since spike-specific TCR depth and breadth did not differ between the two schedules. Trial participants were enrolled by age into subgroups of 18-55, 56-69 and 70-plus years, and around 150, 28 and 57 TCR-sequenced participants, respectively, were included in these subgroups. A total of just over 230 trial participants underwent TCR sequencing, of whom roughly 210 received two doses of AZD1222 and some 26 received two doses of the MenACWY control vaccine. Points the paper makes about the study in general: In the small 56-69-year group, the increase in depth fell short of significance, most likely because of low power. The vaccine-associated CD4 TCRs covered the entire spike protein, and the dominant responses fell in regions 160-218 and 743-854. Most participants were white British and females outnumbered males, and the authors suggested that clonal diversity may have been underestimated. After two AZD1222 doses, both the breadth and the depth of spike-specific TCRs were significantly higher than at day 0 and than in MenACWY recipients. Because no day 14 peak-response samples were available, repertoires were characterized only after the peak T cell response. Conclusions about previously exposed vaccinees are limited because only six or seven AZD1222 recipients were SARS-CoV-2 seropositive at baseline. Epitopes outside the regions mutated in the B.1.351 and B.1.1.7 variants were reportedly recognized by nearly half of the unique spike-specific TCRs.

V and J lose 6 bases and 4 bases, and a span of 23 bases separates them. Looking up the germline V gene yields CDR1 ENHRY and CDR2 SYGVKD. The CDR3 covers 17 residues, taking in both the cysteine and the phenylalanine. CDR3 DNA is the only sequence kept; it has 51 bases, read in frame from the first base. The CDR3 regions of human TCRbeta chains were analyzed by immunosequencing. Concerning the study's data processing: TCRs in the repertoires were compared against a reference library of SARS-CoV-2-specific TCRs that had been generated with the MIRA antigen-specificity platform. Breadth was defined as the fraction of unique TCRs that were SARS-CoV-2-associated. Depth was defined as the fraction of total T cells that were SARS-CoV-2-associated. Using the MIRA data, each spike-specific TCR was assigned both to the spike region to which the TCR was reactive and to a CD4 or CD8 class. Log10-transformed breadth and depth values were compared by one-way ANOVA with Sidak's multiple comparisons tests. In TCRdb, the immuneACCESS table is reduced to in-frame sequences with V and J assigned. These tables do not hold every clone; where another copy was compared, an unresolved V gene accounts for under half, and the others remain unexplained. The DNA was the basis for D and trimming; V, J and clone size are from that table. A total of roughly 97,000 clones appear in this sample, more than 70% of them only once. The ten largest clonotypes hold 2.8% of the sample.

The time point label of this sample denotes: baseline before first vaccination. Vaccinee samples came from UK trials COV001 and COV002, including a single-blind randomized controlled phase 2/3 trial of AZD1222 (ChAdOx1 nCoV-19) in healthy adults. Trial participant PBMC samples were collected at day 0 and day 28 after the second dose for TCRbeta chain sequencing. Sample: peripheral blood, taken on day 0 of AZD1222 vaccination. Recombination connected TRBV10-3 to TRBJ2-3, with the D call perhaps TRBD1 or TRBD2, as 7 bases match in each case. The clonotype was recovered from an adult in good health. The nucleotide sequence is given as TGTGCCATCAGCCCGGGAGGCAGGGGGATCGGCGCAGATACGCAGTATTTT. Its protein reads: CAISPGGRGIGADTQYF.